This T cell receptor (beta chain) is drawn from a study of radiation and T cells in renal cell carcinoma. The study, taken as a whole, reports: Top tumor clonotypes rose in blood 2 weeks post-radiation, then contracted.

Noted time point: blood 2 weeks post-SBRT. Treatment meaning: 15 Gy SBRT to primary tumor, nephrectomy 4 weeks later. This renal cell carcinoma was of the clear cell type. Turning to this clone: Its specificity is not known.

Data came from immunoSEQ multiplex PCR; TCRdb stores just in-frame clones and leaves some out. The table has about 130,000 clones, roughly four fifths seen once. The source of this sequence is a man aged 50-60 years with renal cell carcinoma. The material sequenced was blood, taken from a patient whose treatment included radiotherapy and nephrectomy.

CDR3 DNA: TGTGCCATCAGTGATTCAACAGGGGCAGAGACCCAGTACTTC. This translates into CAISDSTGAETQYF. The chain employs TRBV10-3 and TRBJ2-5; 7 nucleotides match TRBD1. Germline loops: CDR1 ENHRY, CDR2 SYGVKD. Trimming at V came to 3 bases and at J to 4 bases, leaving 5 bases not matched to a gene. The CDR3 is 14 amino acids.